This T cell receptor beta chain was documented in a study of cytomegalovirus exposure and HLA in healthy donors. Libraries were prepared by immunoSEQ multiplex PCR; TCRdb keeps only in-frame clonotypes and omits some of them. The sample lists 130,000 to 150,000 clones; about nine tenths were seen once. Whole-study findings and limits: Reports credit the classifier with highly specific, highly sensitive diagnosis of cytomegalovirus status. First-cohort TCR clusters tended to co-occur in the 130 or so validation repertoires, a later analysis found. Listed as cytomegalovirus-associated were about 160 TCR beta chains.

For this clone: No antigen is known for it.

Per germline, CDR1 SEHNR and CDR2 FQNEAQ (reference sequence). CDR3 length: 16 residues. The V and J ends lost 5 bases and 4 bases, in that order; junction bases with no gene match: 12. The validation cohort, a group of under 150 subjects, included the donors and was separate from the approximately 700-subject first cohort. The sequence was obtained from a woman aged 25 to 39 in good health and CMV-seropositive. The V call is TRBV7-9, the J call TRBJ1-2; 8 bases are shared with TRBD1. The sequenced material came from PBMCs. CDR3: CASSLQPDRDPYGYTF. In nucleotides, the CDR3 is TGTGCCAGCAGCCTACAACCGGACAGGGACCCCTATGGCTACACCTTC.